The present T cell receptor beta chain was sequenced within a study of blood T cell repertoires in COVID-19. Study-level background: The cDNA or gDNA used as material had been derived from T cells, B-cell-depleted T cells, or PBMCs.

V lost 3 bases to trimming and J lost 0 bases, with 3 bases between them. CDR1 is LGHDT, CDR2 YNNKEL, per germline (reference sequence). There are 13 residues in the CDR3. Original analysis: By means of reference gene primer amplification, nucleated cell counts were estimated. Sequenced by immunoSEQ multiplex PCR; TCRdb stores in-frame clones only, minus some. The V and J calls and clone size are taken from that table; D and trimming were inferred from the DNA. The sample has 250,000 to 300,000 clones; more than 75% are singletons. The chain joins TRBV3-1 (or the pseudogene TRBV3-2) to TRBJ1-5; no definite D call. Sequenced: peripheral blood. This TCR was sampled from a woman aged 40-49 years who had recovered from COVID-19. DNA of the CDR3: TGTGCCAGCAGCCACAGTAGCAATCAGCCCCAGCATTTT. Translated, it gives CASSHSSNQPQHF.